The 2 T cell receptor beta chains in this list originate from one sample, sequenced in a study of T-cell memory formation after mild COVID-19. TCRdb redid the calling of the 5' RACE reads with MiXCR, one entry per CDR3 protein. The repertoire has fewer than 400,000 distinct CDR3 sequences, 13% of them found once; the top ten carry 20% to 25%. Material: PBMCs or a T cell subset sorted from them (not recorded which). These receptors all stem from a man between 18 and 35 years old who had mild COVID-19 (a few samples of this study predate the infection). Cell type and time point are not known.

The chain employs TRBV19 and TRBJ1-1; 7 bases align to TRBD1. CDR1 and CDR2 from the germline V gene are LNHDA and SQIVND (reference sequence). This CDR3 contains 14 residues. The V segment lost 6 bases and the J segment 5 bases; nucleotides outside the gene matches: 9. The CDR3, as DNA: TGTGCCAGTAGCCGTACAGGGGAGGGAACTGAAGCTTTCTTT. It encodes CASSRTGEGTEAFF.

This clonotype has ten or more counts. The rearrangement joins TRBV7-9 to TRBJ2-3; D perhaps matches TRBD2 (6 bases). V shed 4 bases and J shed 0 bases, with 11 bases lying between them. Germline values: CDR1 SEHNR, CDR2 FQNEAQ (reference sequence). This CDR3 is built from 15 residues. The CDR3 region has the DNA TGTGCCAGCAGCTCATTAGCGGAGAGCACAGATACGCAGTATTTT. It is translated as CASSSLAESTDTQYF.